This TCR beta chain derives from a study of CD8+ T cells in alopecia areata. The overall study: Tofacitinib lasted 6 to 18 months, then 6 months off drug.

Extracted RNA was reverse transcribed into cDNA, the sequencing template. Produced via immunoSEQ multiplex PCR; TCRdb's table is partial and in-frame only. The data contain 200,000 to 250,000 clones, 55% to 70% of them singletons. Germline V gives CDR1 LNHDA, CDR2 SQIVND (reference sequence). The J segment lost 9 bases and the V segment lost 1 base, leaving 8 bases of the junction unmatched. The CDR3 length is 15 residues. Notes on the study in general: Sequencing of scalp samples also captures resident alphabeta T cells of normal skin.

A word on this clone: What it recognizes is unknown.

The treatment denotes: oral pan-JAK inhibitor, 5-10 mg twice daily. The receptor was isolated from a human donor with alopecia areata. Sequencing used CD4+ T cells sorted from blood, obtained at week 4, from a patient treated with tofacitinib. The gene calls are TRBV19 and TRBJ2-1; 8 bases are a match to TRBD2. The CDR3 loop reads CASSIGTSPGSEQFF. CDR3 DNA sequence: TGTGCCAGTAGTATAGGGACTAGCCCCGGGTCTGAGCAGTTCTTC. Filled out from reference TRBV19 and TRBJ2-1, the complete variable domain reads DGGITQSPKYLFRKEGQNVTLSCEQNLNHDAMYWYRQDPGQGLRLIYYSQIVNDFQKGDIAEGYSVSREKKESFPLTVTSAQKNPTAFYLCASSIGTSPGSEQFFGPGTRLTVL.